Presented here are 17 T cell receptor beta chains from one specimen sequenced in a study of CD8+CD57+ T cells in acquired aplastic anemia. For sequencing, patients were chosen who had shown expansion of CD8+CD57+ cells by flow cytometry. Investigators profiled TCR beta VDJ and CDR3 from genomic DNA template. TCRdb re-analysed the reads in MiXCR, keeping a single row per CDR3 protein. Found here are roughly 250,000 distinct CDR3 sequences, less than 85% of them singletons; the top ten hold 42%. Sequencing was performed on sorted CD4+, CD8+, or CD8+CD57+ T cells (not recorded which) from PBMCs. These receptors came from a human donor with aplastic anemia.

This clonotype was seen a handful of times. This chain links TRBV3-1 with TRBJ2-1, with D tentatively TRBD1 (6 bases). V lost 4 bases and J lost 5, with 15 bases in between. The CDR3 extends over 15 amino acids. Germline V lookup: CDR1 LGHDT, CDR2 YNNKEL (reference sequence). CDR3 DNA: TGTGCCAGCAGCCTTGCGGCAGGGGACCACAATGAGCAGTTCTTC. Translating gives CASSLAAGDHNEQFF.

On this clonotype: Here the CDR3 omits its conserved ending phenylalanine or tryptophan, so a read error is the likely source. The chain employs TRBV7-2 and TRBJ2-3, with D unclear. This CDR3 comprises 12 residues. In germline, CDR1 is SGHTA, CDR2 FQGNSA. The V end was cut by 4 bases, the J end by 10 bases, with 12 bases between. This chain's CDR3 is CASSSATGAQYV. CDR3 in DNA: TGTGCCAGCAGCTCCGCAACGGGCGCGCAGTATGTT.

The rearrangement links TRBV9 to TRBJ2-1; 8 bases fit TRBD2. The germline CDR1 and CDR2 sequences are SGDLS and YYNGEE. V gave up 5 bases and J gave up 10 bases; unmatched junction bases: 14. The CDR3 runs 15 residues. The CDR3 region is CASSGTSGYNGEQFF. The CDR3 DNA reads as TGTGCCAGCAGTGGAACTAGCGGTTACAACGGGGAGCAGTTCTTC.

V and J are TRBV7-2 and TRBJ2-7, with TRBD2 matching 11 bases. Germline loops: CDR1 SGHTA, CDR2 FQGNSA. The CDR3 contains 15 residues. With V trimmed by 2 bases and J by 9 bases, 9 bases remained unmatched. The CDR3 sequence: CASSLTSGSGDTQYV. The CDR3 DNA reads as TGTGCCAGCAGCTTAACTAGCGGGAGCGGAGATACGCAGTACGTC.

About this clonotype: The junction shows a germline mismatch at one end, possibly a read error. The rearrangement links TRBV7-9 to TRBJ1-2; TRBD1 aligns across 7 bases. This CDR3 spans 16 amino acids. CDR1 and CDR2 from the germline V gene are SEHNR and FQNEAQ (reference sequence). The CDR3 coding sequence is TGTGCCAGCAGCTACGAAAGAAGCAGGGGGAGCTATGACTACACCTTC. It translates to CASSYERSRGSYDYTF.

The chain employs TRBV24-1 and TRBJ2-7, with D maybe TRBD1 (6 bases). The CDR3 has 14 residues. The V gene's germline CDR1 is KGHDR and CDR2 SFDVKD. CDR3 nucleotide sequence: TGTAGCACTAGTCACGTGACAGGTAACTACGAGCAGTACTTC. Its translation: CSTSHVTGNYEQYF.

This clonotype was observed many times. Its ends do not fully match the called genes, so a read error is possible. This chain connects TRBV2 to TRBJ2-3; 8 bases fit TRBD2. Germline V gives CDR1 SNHLY, CDR2 FYNNEI. The length of the CDR3 is 13 residues. The CDR3 spells CTSGAGGPDTQYF. CDR3 bases: TGTACCAGCGGGGCGGGAGGTCCCGATACGCAGTATTTT.

This clonotype was counted a few times. The chain employs TRBV5-5 and TRBJ2-6, with D possibly being TRBD2 (6 bases). CDR1 and CDR2 (germline): SGHKS, YYEKEE (reference sequence). The CDR3 is 15 residues long. V lost 0 bases and J lost 2, with 6 bases in between. CDR3 nucleotide sequence: TGTGCCAGCAGCTTGGGGAGGGCTGGGGCCAACGTCCTGACTTTC. Its translation is CASSLGRAGANVLTF.

Turning to this clonotype: One end of the junction fails to match germline, which may point to a read error. V gene TRBV7-9 combines with J gene TRBJ1-5; D gene unclear. CDR3 size: 14 residues. Germline CDR1 reads SEHNR; CDR2 reads FQNEAQ (reference sequence). CDR3 protein: CASSESYSNQPHHF. The CDR3 region has the DNA TGTGCCAGCAGCGAGTCGTATAGCAATCAGCCCCATCACTTT.

The chain has TRBV9 and TRBJ2-3; D is unresolved. Trimming stripped 4 bases from V and 12 bases from J, with 21 bases between. Germline assignment: CDR1 SGDLS and CDR2 YYNGEE. The CDR3 has 14 residues. CDR3 in amino acids: CASSIAERPSTQYF. CDR3 DNA: TGTGCCAGCAGCATTGCGGAGCGACCCAGTACACAGTATTTT.

The chain recombines TRBV7-8 with TRBJ2-3; possible D gene TRBD2, 6 bases. The CDR3 is 14 residues long. Germline-derived CDR1 and CDR2 are SGHVS and FQNEAQ. V was shortened by 4 bases and J by 11 bases, with 19 bases between the two germline ends. CDR3 DNA sequence: TGTGCCAGCAGCTCCGGGGGTACGCCCGGACAGCAGTATTTT. This encodes CASSSGGTPGQQYF.

Concerning this clonotype: It is likely a read error, because the conserved phenylalanine at the end of the CDR3 is missing. The genes are TRBV2 and TRBJ1-5; no firm D call. Trimming removed 5 bases at V and 2 bases at J, with 16 bases between. CDR1 SNHLY and CDR2 FYNNEI come from the germline V gene. The CDR3 loop spans 16 amino acids. The CDR3 DNA reads TGTGCCAGCAGTTACTCGAAGCTAGGTCGCAATCAGCCCCAGCATTCC. Protein sequence: CASSYSKLGRNQPQHS.

This clonotype was picked up one time. It is likely a read error, because the conserved phenylalanine at the end of the CDR3 is missing. No DNA is shown, since the ends of the CDR3 on it are uncertain; the CDR3 is the one TCRdb lists. The chain links TRBV7-9 to TRBJ1-1. CDR1 is SEHNR and CDR2 is FQNEAQ in the germline V gene (reference sequence). The CDR3 adds up to 12 amino acids, both ends counted. CDR3 in amino acids: CASSSRSSGGSD.

This clonotype has just one count. V usage is TRBV7-8 and J usage is TRBJ1-6; D is undetermined. The CDR3 contains 14 residues. Trimming took off 6 bases at V and 14 bases at J, with 20 bases between the two ends. The germline CDR1 and CDR2 sequences are SGHVS and FQNEAQ. DNA for the CDR3: TGTGCCAGCAGTTCGGACGGAGCACTTGATACCCTCCACTTT. This translates into CASSSDGALDTLHF.

The CDR3 sequence is CSATQETQYF. For the CDR3, the DNA is TGCAGCGCCACTCAAGAGACCCAGTACTTC. The chain recombines TRBV29-1 with TRBJ2-5; D is unresolved. CDR1 and CDR2 (germline): SQVTM, ANQGSEA. The CDR3 contains 10 residues. Trimming pared 7 bases from V and 2 bases from J, leaving 5 bases between. The whole variable domain, remainder taken from reference TRBV29-1 and TRBJ2-5, is SAVISQKPSRDICQRGTSLTIQCQVDSQVTMMFWYRQQPGQSLTLIATANQGSEATYESGFVIDKFPISRPNLTFSTLTVSNMSPEDSSIYLCSATQETQYFGPGTRLLVL.

V and J are TRBV7-3 and TRBJ2-5; a possible D gene is TRBD1 (5 bases). Germline V gene sequence: CDR1 SGHTA, CDR2 FQGTGA. V lost 10 bases and J lost 2, with 17 bases in between. The CDR3 consists of 14 residues. In nucleotides, the CDR3 is TGTGCCACCACAAGACAGAGCAAGCAAGAGACCCAGTACTTC. It encodes CATTRQSKQETQYF. Using reference TRBV7-3 and TRBJ2-5 for the parts outside the CDR3, the full variable domain is GAGVSQTPSNKVTEKGKYVELRCDPISGHTALYWYRQSLGQGPEFLIYFQGTGAADDSGLPNDRFFAVRPEGSVSTLKIQRTERGDSAVYLCATTRQSKQETQYFGPGTRLLVL.

This chain links TRBV2 with TRBJ2-5; D is undetermined. V was pared by 6 bases and J by 9 bases, with 20 bases between. The CDR3 sequence is 14 residues long. Germline V gene sequence: CDR1 SNHLY, CDR2 FYNNEI. Written as DNA, the CDR3 is TGTGCCAGCAGCGGCGGCAGCACGCAAACGCCCCAGTACTTC. It translates to CASSGGSTQTPQYF.